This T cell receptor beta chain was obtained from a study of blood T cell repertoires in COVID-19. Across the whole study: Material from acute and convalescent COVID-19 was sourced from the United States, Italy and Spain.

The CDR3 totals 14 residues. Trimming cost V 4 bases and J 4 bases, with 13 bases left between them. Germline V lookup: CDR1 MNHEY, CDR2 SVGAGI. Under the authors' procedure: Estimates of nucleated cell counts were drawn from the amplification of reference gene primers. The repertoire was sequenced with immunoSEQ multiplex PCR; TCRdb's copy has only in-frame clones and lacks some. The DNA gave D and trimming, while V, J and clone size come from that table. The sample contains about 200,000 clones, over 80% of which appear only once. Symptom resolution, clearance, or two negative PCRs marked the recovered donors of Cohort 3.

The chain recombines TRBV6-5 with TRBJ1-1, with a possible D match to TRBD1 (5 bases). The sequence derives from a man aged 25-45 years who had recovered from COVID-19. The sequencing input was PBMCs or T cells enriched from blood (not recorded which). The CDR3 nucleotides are TGTGCCAGCAGTTCCCTGTTAAGGGGCACTGAAGCTTTCTTT. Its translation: CASSSLLRGTEAFF.